This TCR beta chain was found in a study of CD8 T cells in ankylosing spondylitis (dated by TCRdb to 2015 to 2018). Turning to the overall study: To find TCR variants linked to disease, the study profiled T cell receptor beta repertoires in ankylosing spondylitis patients and healthy donors. The full study cohort was made up of 25 to 30 ankylosing spondylitis patients and about a hundred healthy donors. Peripheral blood was sampled, and synovial fluid was additionally collected from ankylosing spondylitis patients. Study-wide conclusions, independent of this receptor: Blood from ankylosing spondylitis patients appeared to be characterized by a TCR beta motif made up of under ten highly homologous amino acid variants. According to the report, matched synovial fluid samples from ankylosing spondylitis patients were significantly enriched for the disease-linked clones. Some motif variants were previously reported in synovial fluid and blood of reactive arthritis patients, suggesting common disease-initiation mechanisms. In peripheral blood, the disease-linked clones were found at relatively low frequencies and had a CD8+ phenotype.

Via the germline V gene, CDR1 is SGHRS and CDR2 YFSETQ. Germline trimming amounts to 0 bases on V and 9 bases on J, with 9 as the count of junction bases outside the gene matches. Including the terminal cysteine and phenylalanine, the CDR3 comprises 15 residues. CDR3 DNA only is kept here, 45 bases in frame from base 1. Sequencing instrument: Illumina HiSeq 2500. TCR beta libraries were prepared by quantitative 5'-RACE with molecular barcodes. As for the original processing: A new computational method, built on a probabilistic model of VDJ rearrangement, was used to identify disease-linked TCR variants. Starting from the raw public reads, TCRdb applied fastp trimming at Q25, assembled clones with MiXCR and retained in-frame beta chains. Merged by CDR3 protein, the rows form single entries marked with the most common genes and DNA. The V and J calls were determined by TCRdb, not by the authors. Present in this sample are around 340,000 distinct CDR3 sequences, about 15% of which were seen just once. The ten largest clones add up to around 0.99% of the sample.

As for this clonotype: No cognate antigen has been identified for it. The sample holds no much larger clone one base away, and base qualities are not on file.

Sequencing was performed on blood, either unsorted or a sorted T cell fraction (not recorded which). This clonotype originated in a male donor with ankylosing spondylitis or in good health (not recorded which). The chain uses TRBV5-1 and TRBJ2-1, and TRBD2 matches 7 of the central bases. CDR3 region: CASSLAAGVDVEQFF. The bases are TGCGCCAGCAGCTTGGCCGCGGGAGTGGACGTTGAGCAGTTCTTC.